The text below deals with one T cell receptor beta chain. Its specificity is not known. CDR1 DFQATT and CDR2 SNEGSKA come from the germline V gene (reference sequence). Trimming stripped 7 bases from V and 7 bases from J, with 11 bases between. The CDR3 loop spans 10 amino acids. One entry per CDR3 protein results from TCRdb running MiXCR on the RACE reads. Of about 51,000 distinct CDR3 sequences in the sample, approximately 9.8% were seen once. Indicated time point: pre-sensitization, week 0. Treatment denoted: therapeutic diphenylcyclopropenone sensitization with weekly scalp DPC. The data are from a study of human T cells and chemical hapten exposure. Study context: Application of 0.01% DPC to the upper back was done by patch test, with a reading at 6 days.

Study-wide results and caveats: Once DPC sensitization occurred, TCRs above 1 in 1000 frequency showed no change. The immune response of these alopecia patients might not match healthy individuals'.

The sample in question was whole blood, obtained in connection with sensitization to the hapten diphenylcyclopropenone (DPC). This clonotype was obtained from a woman aged 40 to 49 with alopecia areata. Some clones in this sample may be carry-over from other donors' samples. This sequence joins TRBV20-1 and TRBJ2-7; D gene ambiguous. The CDR3 DNA is TGCAGTGTTGGAGTTTCAGAGCAGTACTTC. Its translation: CSVGVSEQYF.